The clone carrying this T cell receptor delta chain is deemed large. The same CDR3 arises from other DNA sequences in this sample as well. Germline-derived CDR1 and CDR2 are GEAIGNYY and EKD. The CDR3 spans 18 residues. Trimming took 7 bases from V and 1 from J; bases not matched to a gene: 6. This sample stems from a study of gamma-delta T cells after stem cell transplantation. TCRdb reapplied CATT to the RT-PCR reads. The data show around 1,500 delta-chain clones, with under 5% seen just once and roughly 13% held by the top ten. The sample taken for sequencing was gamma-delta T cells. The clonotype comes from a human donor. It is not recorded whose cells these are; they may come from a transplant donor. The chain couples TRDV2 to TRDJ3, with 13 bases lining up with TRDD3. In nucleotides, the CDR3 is TGTGCCTGCGATACTGGGGGATACGAGTCCTGGGACACCCGACAGATGTTTTTC. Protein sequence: CACDTGGYESWDTRQMFF.